This TCR beta chain emerged from a study of technical replicates of blood from several donors. Generated by immunoSEQ multiplex PCR, the TCRdb table keeps only in-frame clones and is missing some. The repertoire holds about 66,000 clones, with 85% to 95% as singletons. The CDR3 consists of 14 residues. Germline lookup yields CDR1 LNHDA and CDR2 SQIVND (reference sequence). V lost 7 bases and J lost 4, with 16 bases in between. Sequences were obtained from T cells isolated from PBMCs. The chain employs TRBV19 and TRBJ1-1, with D perhaps matching TRBD1 (6 bases). This clonotype was sampled from a human donor in good health. This chain's CDR3 is CASKLQGSGTEAFF. DNA for the CDR3: TGTGCCAGTAAGCTACAGGGTTCGGGCACTGAAGCTTTCTTT.